The entry below describes one TCR beta chain. Its antigen remains unknown. The PCR employed 60 Vbeta primers together with 13 Jbeta primers. Some clones are missing from TCRdb's copy, which holds only in-frame ones; the method was immunoSEQ multiplex PCR. The profile shows roughly 180,000 clones, less than 85% of them singletons. The V and J ends lost 7 bases and 3 bases, in that order; junction bases with no gene match: 9. Germline V gene sequence: CDR1 MDHEN, CDR2 SYDVKM. This CDR3 is 15 amino acids long. This sample is drawn from a study of cytomegalovirus exposure and HLA in healthy donors. Overall study findings and caveats: V- and J-gene trimming in TCR beta was tied to a missense DCLRE1C variant by an analysis performed later. An analysis done earlier found most TCR beta V segments productive about 87% or about 30% of the time.

Material: PBMCs. The V gene is TRBV28, the J gene TRBJ2-7; TRBD1 matches at 10 bases. This TCR was sampled from a man in his late teens or twenties in good health and CMV-seronegative. CDR3 in DNA: TGTGCCAGCACCCTCGGGGGACAGGGGATCTACGAGCAGTACTTC. It codes for CASTLGGQGIYEQYF.